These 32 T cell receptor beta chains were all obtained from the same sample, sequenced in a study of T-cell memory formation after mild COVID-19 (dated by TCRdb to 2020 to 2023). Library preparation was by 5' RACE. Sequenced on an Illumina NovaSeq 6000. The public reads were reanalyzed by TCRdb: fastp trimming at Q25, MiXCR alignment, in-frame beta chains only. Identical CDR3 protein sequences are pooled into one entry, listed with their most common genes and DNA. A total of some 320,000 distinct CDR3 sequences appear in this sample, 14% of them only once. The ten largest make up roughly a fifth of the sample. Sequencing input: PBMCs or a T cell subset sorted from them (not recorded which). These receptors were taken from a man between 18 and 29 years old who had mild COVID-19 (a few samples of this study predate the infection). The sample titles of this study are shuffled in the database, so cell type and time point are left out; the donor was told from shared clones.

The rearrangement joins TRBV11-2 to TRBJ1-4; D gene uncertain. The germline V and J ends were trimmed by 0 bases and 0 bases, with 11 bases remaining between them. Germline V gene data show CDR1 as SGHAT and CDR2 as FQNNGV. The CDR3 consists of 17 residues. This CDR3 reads CASSLEERLATNEKLFF. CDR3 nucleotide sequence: TGTGCCAGCAGCTTAGAAGAGAGACTTGCAACTAATGAAAAACTGTTTTTT.

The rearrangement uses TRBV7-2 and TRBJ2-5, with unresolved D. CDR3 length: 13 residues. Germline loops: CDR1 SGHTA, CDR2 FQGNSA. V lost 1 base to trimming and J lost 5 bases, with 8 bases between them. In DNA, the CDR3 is TGTGCCAGCAGCTTAGGAGCTTCGGAGACCCAGTACTTC. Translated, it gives CASSLGASETQYF.

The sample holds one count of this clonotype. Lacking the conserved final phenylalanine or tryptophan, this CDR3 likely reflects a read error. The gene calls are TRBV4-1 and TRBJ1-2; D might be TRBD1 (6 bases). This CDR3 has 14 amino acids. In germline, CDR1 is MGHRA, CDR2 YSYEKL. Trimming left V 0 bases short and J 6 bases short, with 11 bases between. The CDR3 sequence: CASSQETGKDGYTV. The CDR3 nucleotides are TGCGCCAGCAGCCAAGAAACAGGGAAGGATGGCTACACCGTC.

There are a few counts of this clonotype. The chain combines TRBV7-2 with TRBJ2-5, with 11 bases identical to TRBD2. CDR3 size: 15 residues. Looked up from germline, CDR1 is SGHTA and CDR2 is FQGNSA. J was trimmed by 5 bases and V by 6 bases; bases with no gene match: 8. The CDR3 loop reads CASRLTSGAWETQYF. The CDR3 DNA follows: TGTGCCAGCAGGCTGACTAGCGGGGCTTGGGAGACCCAGTACTTC.

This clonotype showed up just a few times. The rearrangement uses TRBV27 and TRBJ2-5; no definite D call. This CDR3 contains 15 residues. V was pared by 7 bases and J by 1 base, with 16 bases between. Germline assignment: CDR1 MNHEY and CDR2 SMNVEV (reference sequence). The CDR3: CASTVRSSAQETQYF. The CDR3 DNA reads TGTGCCAGCACGGTCAGGTCCTCAGCCCAAGAGACCCAGTACTTC.

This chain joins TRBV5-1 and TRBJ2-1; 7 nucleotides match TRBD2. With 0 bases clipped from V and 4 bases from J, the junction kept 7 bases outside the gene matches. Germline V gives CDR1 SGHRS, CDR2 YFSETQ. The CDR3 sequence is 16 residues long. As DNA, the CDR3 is TGCGCCAGCAGCTTGGTATCCAGCGGGACTTACAATGAGCAGTTCTTC. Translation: CASSLVSSGTYNEQFF. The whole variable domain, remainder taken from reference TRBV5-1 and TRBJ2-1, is KAGVTQTPRYLIKTRGQQVTLSCSPISGHRSVSWYQQTPGQGLQFLFEYFSETQRNKGNFPGRFSGRQFSNSRSEMNVSTLELGDSALYLCASSLVSSGTYNEQFFGPGTRLTVL.

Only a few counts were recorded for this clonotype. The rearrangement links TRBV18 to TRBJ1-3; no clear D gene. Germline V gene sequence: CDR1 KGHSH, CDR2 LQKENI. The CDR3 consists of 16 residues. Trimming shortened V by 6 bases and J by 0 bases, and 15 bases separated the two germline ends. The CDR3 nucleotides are TGTGCCAGCTCTCCTTTCGATGGAGCCTCTGGAAACACCATATATTTT. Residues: CASSPFDGASGNTIYF. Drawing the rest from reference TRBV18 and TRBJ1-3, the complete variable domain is NAGVMQNPRHLVRRRGQEARLRCSPMKGHSHVYWYRQLPEEGLKFMVYLQKENIIDESGMPKERFSAEFPKEGPSILRIQQVVRGDSAAYFCASSPFDGASGNTIYFGEGSWLTVV.

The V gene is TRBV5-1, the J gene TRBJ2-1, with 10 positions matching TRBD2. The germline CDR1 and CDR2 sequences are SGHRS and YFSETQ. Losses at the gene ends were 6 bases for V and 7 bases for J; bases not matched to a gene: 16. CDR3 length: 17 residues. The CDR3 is CASTGSGGAPIQNEQFF. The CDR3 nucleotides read TGCGCCAGCACCGGAAGCGGGGGGGCGCCCATACAGAATGAGCAGTTCTTC.

The CDR3 coding sequence is TGTGCCAGCAGCCCCCGGGGAGGTGCAGAGACCCAGTACTTC. Translating gives CASSPRGGAETQYF. The chain joins TRBV7-9 to TRBJ2-5; possible D gene TRBD2, 6 bases. Trimming removed 5 bases at V and 4 bases at J, with 14 bases between. CDR3 length equals 14 residues. Germline assignment: CDR1 SEHNR and CDR2 FQNEAQ (reference sequence).

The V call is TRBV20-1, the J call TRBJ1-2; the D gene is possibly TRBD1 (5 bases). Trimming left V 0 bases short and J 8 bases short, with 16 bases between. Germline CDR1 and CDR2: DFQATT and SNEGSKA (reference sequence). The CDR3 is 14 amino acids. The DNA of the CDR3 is TGCAGTGCTAGAGATCCGCGAAGGGGCGGGGGCTACACCTTC. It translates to CSARDPRRGGGYTF.

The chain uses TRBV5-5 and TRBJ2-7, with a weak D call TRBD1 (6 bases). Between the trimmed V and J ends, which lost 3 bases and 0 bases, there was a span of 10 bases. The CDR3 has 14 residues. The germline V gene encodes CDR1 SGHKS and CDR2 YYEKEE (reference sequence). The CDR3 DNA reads TGTGCCAGCAGCTGGGACATAGACTCCTACGAGCAGTACGTC. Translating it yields CASSWDIDSYEQYV.

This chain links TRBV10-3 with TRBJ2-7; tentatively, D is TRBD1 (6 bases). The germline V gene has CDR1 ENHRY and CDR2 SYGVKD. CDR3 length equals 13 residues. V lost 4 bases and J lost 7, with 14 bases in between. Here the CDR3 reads CAISGAGVFEQYF. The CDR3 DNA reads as TGTGCCATCAGTGGGGCAGGGGTTTTTGAGCAGTACTTC.

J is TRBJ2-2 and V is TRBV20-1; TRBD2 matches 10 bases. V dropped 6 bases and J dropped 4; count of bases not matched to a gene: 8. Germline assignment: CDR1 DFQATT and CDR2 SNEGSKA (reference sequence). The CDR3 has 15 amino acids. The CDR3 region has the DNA TGCAGTGCAGGGCTAGCGGGGGCTGGCACCGGGGAGCTGTTTTTT. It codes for CSAGLAGAGTGELFF.

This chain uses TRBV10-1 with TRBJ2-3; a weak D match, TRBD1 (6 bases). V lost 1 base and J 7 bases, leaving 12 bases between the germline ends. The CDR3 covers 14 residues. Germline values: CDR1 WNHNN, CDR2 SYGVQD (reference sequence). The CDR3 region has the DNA TGCGCCAGCAGTGAGTTGACAGGATCTTATACGCAGTATTTT. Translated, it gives CASSELTGSYTQYF.

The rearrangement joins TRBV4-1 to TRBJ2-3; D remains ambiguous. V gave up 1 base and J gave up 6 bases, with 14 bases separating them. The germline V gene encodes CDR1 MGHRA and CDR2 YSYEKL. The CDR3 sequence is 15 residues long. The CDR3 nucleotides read TGCGCCAGCAGCCAAGTGGTGGTGGGTCACGATACGCAGTATTTT. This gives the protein CASSQVVVGHDTQYF.

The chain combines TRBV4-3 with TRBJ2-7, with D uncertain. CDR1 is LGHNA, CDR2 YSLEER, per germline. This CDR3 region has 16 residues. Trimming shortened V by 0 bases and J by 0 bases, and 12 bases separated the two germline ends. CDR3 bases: TGCGCCAGCAGCCAAGATCCCCGCCAGGACTCCTACGAGCAGTACTTC. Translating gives CASSQDPRQDSYEQYF.

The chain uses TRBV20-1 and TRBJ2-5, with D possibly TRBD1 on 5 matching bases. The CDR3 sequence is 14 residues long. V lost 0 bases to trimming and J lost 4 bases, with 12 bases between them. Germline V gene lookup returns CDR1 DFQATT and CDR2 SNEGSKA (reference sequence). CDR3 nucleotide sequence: TGCAGTGCTAGAGATCCGCAGGGTCGAGAGACCCAGTACTTC. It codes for CSARDPQGRETQYF.

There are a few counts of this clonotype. Written as DNA, the CDR3 is TGTGCCAGCAGTTACCCGGCGCGTGGCTACACCTTC. Amino acids: CASSYPARGYTF. J is TRBJ1-2 and V is TRBV6-2 or TRBV6-3, with no clear D. V lost 2 bases and J 7 bases, leaving 8 bases between the germline ends. The CDR3 loop spans 12 amino acids. In germline, CDR1 is MNHEY, CDR2 SVGEGT.

The CDR3 spells CASSPSPGAGDTQYF. The CDR3 DNA is TGTGCCAGCAGCCCCTCCCCCGGGGCGGGGGATACGCAGTATTTT. The chain is built from TRBV7-9 and TRBJ2-3, with D perhaps matching TRBD2 (6 bases). This CDR3 comprises 15 residues. Germline V lookup: CDR1 SEHNR, CDR2 FQNEAQ (reference sequence). V dropped 5 bases and J dropped 6 bases, with 18 bases sitting between them.

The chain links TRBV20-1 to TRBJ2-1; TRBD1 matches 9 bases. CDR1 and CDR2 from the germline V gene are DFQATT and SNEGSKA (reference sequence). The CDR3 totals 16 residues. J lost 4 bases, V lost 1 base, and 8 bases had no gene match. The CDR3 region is CSARGTGDTTYNEQFF. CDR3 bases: TGCAGTGCTAGAGGGACAGGGGATACGACTTACAATGAGCAGTTCTTC.

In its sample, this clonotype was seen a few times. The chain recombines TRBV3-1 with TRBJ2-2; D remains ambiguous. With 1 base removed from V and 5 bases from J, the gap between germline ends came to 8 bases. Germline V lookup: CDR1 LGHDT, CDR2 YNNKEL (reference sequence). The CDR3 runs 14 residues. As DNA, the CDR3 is TGTGCCAGCAGCCAAGTACAGACTACCGGGGAGCTGTTTTTT. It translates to CASSQVQTTGELFF.

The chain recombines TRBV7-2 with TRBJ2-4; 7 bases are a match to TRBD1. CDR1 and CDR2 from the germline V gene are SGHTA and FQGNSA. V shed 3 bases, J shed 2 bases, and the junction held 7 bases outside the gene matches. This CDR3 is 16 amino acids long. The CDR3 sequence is CASSLGVRGSKNIQYF. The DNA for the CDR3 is TGTGCCAGCAGCTTGGGGGTCAGGGGGTCCAAAAACATTCAGTACTTC. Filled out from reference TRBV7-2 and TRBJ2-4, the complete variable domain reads GAGVSQSPSNKVTEKGKDVELRCDPISGHTALYWYRQSLGQGLEFLIYFQGNSAPDKSGLPSDRFSAERTGGSVSTLTIQRTQQEDSAVYLCASSLGVRGSKNIQYFGAGTRLSVL.

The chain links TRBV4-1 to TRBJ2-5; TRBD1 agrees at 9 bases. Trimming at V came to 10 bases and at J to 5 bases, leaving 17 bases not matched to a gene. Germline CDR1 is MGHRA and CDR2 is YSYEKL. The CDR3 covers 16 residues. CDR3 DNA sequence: TGCGCCATTACCGGGACAGGGTGGGTTGAAGGGGAGACCCAGTACTTC. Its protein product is CAITGTGWVEGETQYF.

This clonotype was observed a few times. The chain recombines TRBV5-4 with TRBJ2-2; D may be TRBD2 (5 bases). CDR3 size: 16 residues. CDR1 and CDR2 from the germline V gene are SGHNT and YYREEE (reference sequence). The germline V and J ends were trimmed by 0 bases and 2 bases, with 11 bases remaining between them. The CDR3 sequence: CASSLDWGDNTGELFF. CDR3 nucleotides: TGTGCCAGCAGCTTGGATTGGGGAGATAACACCGGGGAGCTGTTTTTT.

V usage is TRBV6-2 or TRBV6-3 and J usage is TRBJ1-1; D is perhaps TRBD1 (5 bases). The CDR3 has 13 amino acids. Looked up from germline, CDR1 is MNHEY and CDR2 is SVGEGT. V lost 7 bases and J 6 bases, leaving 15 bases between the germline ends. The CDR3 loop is CASKGREDAEAFF. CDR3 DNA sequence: TGTGCCAGCAAGGGGAGGGAGGATGCTGAAGCTTTCTTT.

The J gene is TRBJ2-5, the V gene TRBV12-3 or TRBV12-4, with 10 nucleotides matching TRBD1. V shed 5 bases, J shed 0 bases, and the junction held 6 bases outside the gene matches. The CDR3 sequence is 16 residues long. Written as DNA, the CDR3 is TGTGCCAGCAGTAAGACAGGGGGCCCCAACCAAGAGACCCAGTACTTC. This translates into CASSKTGGPNQETQYF.

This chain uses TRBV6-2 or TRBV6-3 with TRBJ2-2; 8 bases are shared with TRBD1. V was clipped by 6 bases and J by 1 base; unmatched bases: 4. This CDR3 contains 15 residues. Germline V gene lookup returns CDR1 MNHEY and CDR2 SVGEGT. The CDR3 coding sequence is TGTGCCAGCAGCCGGGGACAGGTGAACACCGGGGAGCTGTTTTTT. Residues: CASSRGQVNTGELFF.

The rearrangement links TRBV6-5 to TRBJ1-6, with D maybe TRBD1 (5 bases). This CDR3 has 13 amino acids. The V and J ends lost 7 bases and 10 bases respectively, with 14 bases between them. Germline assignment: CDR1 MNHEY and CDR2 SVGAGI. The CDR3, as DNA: TGTGCCAGCAAAAAGGGGATTGTATCACCCCTCCACTTT. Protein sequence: CASKKGIVSPLHF.

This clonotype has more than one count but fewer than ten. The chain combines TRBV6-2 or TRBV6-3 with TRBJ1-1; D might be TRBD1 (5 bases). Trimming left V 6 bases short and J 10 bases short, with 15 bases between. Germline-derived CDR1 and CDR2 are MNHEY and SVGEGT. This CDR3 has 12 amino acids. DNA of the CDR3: TGTGCCAGCAGATTTGACAGCGGAGTAGCTTTCTTT. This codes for CASRFDSGVAFF.

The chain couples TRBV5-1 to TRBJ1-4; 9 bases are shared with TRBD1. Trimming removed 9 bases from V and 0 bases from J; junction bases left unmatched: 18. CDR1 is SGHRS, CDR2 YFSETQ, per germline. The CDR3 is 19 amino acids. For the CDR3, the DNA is TGCGCCATCGACGGCGGACGGGACAGGGATCTCTCAACTAATGAAAAACTGTTTTTT. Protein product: CAIDGGRDRDLSTNEKLFF.

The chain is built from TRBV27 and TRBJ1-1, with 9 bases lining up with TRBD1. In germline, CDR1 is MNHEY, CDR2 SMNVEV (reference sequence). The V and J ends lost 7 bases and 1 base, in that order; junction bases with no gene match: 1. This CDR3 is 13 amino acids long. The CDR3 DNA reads TGTGCCAGCACGGGACAGGGGAACACTGAAGCTTTCTTT. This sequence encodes CASTGQGNTEAFF.

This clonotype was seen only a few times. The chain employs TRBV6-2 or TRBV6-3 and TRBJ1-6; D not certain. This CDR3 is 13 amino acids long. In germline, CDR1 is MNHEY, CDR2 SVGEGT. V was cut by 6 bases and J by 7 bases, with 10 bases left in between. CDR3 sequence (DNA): TGTGCCAGCAGGGATCAACTGAATTCACCCCTCCACTTT. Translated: CASRDQLNSPLHF.